The present T cell receptor beta chain was sequenced within a study of circulating CD8 cells and anti-PD-1 response in melanoma. Notes on the study in general: Some patients were treatment-naive; others were previously treated. Experiments were generally run without replicates.

TCR libraries were prepared from approximately 15 ng of total RNA with the QIAseq Immune Repertoire TCR panel. TCRdb reanalysed the reads using MiXCR and keeps one entry per CDR3 protein. The sample includes roughly 410 distinct CDR3 sequences, 8% to 13% of them seen just once. Sample share makes this clonotype medium-sized (0.01 to 0.1%). Its cognate antigen is unknown. Live CD3+CD8+TCRalphabeta+ cells were sorted into four subsets by PD-1 and/or TIGIT. The source of this sequence is a human donor with melanoma. The material was CD8+ T cells from PBMCs, obtained at baseline or after one month of anti-PD-1 therapy (not recorded which).

Written as DNA, the CDR3 is TGTGCCAGCAGAGGAATCCGGGACGCAACTATCGTGGGTACGCAGTATTTT. It codes for CASRGIRDATIVGTQYF. The V call is TRBV6-1, the J call TRBJ2-3, with D tentatively TRBD1 or TRBD2 (5 bases each). CDR1 and CDR2 from the germline V gene are MNHNS and SASEGT. The CDR3 contains 17 residues. Trimming took 6 bases from V and 8 from J, leaving 27 bases between them.